The 21 T cell receptor beta chains below come from one sample, sequenced in a study of T cell responses to AZD1222 COVID-19 vaccine. TCRdb keeps only in-frame clones here, not all; method: immunoSEQ multiplex PCR. Among 120,000 to 150,000 clones, about nine tenths were seen once, and the ten largest hold around 4.9%. Sequences were derived from peripheral blood, sampled on day 0 of AZD1222 vaccination. These receptors were obtained from an adult in good health.

The V call is TRBV4-1, the J call TRBJ1-6; no clear D gene. The CDR3 sequence is 15 residues long. Germline V gives CDR1 MGHRA, CDR2 YSYEKL. V was cut by 0 bases and J by 7 bases, with 10 bases left in between. CDR3 amino acids: CASSQDRLGNSPLHF. In DNA, the CDR3 is TGCGCCAGCAGCCAAGATCGATTGGGGAATTCACCCCTCCACTTT.

The genes are TRBV30 and TRBJ1-1; the D gene is possibly TRBD1 (5 bases). V was shortened by 0 bases and J by 0 bases, with 14 bases between the two germline ends. CDR1 is GTSNPN, CDR2 SVGIG, per germline (reference sequence). The CDR3 totals 16 residues. The CDR3 DNA sequence: TGTGCCTGGAGTGTACCCCAGGGTAGATTGAACACTGAAGCTTTCTTT. It encodes CAWSVPQGRLNTEAFF. Full variable domain (outside the CDR3, taken from reference TRBV30 and TRBJ1-1): SQTIHQWPATLVQPVGSPLSLECTVEGTSNPNLYWYRQAAGRGLQLLFYSVGIGQISSEVPQNLSASRPQDRQFILSSKKLLLSDSGFYLCAWSVPQGRLNTEAFFGQGTRLTVV.

The CDR3 sequence: CASTSDRAGNQPQHF. CDR3 sequence (DNA): TGTGCCAGTACCTCAGACAGGGCGGGCAATCAGCCCCAGCATTTT. This rearrangement joins TRBV19 to TRBJ1-5; 7 bases match TRBD1. The CDR3 spans 15 residues. The V segment lost 7 bases and the J segment 2 bases; nucleotides outside the gene matches: 8. Germline V gene sequence: CDR1 LNHDA, CDR2 SQIVND (reference sequence).

V gene TRBV20-1 combines with J gene TRBJ1-2, with D uncertain. V was clipped by 6 bases and J by 8 bases, with 16 bases between them. Germline V gene lookup returns CDR1 DFQATT and CDR2 SNEGSKA (reference sequence). The CDR3 runs to 12 residues. CDR3 DNA: TGCAGTGCGAGTAGGCTGATCGAAGGCTACACCTTC. Its protein product is CSASRLIEGYTF.

This chain uses TRBV28 with TRBJ1-5; weak D call: TRBD1 (5 bases). The V gene's germline CDR1 is MDHEN and CDR2 SYDVKM. Trimming took 2 bases from V and 6 from J, leaving 11 bases between them. CDR3 length: 14 amino acids. The CDR3 nucleotides are TGTGCCAGCAGTTTAGCGGGGCCAGGTCAGCCCCAGCATTTT. Protein: CASSLAGPGQPQHF.

The chain carries TRBV6-1 and TRBJ1-1; D gene uncertain. This CDR3 region has 15 residues. Trimming shortened V by 1 base and J by 0 bases, and 9 bases separated the two germline ends. In germline, CDR1 is MNHNS, CDR2 SASEGT. As DNA, the CDR3 is TGTGCCAGCAGTGAAGACCCAGATATGAACACTGAAGCTTTCTTT. Its protein product is CASSEDPDMNTEAFF.

The rearrangement joins TRBV7-3 to TRBJ2-7; either TRBD1 or TRBD2 may supply D (6 bases each). CDR3 length equals 14 residues. Germline CDR1 reads SGHTA; CDR2 reads FQGTGA. V was trimmed by 2 bases and J by 6 bases, leaving 14 bases between them. CDR3 amino acids: CASSLGGTISEQYF. The CDR3 DNA reads TGTGCCAGCAGCTTAGGAGGGACAATCTCCGAGCAGTACTTC.

This chain joins TRBV28 and TRBJ1-1, with a tentative D call TRBD1 (6 bases). In germline, CDR1 is MDHEN, CDR2 SYDVKM. The CDR3 is 13 amino acids. V was shortened by 6 bases and J by 7 bases, with 15 bases between the two germline ends. This CDR3 is CASRSGQYHEAFF. CDR3 DNA sequence: TGTGCCAGCAGGTCCGGACAGTACCATGAAGCTTTCTTT.

The chain uses TRBV5-6 and TRBJ2-2; D not resolved. This CDR3 comprises 13 residues. With 4 bases removed from V and 5 bases from J, the gap between germline ends came to 9 bases. Germline V CDR1 and CDR2: SGHDT, YYEEEE. The CDR3 coding sequence is TGTGCCAGCAGCCATGCCGCTACCGGGGAGCTGTTTTTT. Translating gives CASSHAATGELFF. The full variable domain, its missing parts supplied by reference TRBV5-6 and TRBJ2-2, is DAGVTQSPTHLIKTRGQQVTLRCSPKSGHDTVSWYQQALGQGPQFIFQYYEEEERQRGNFPDRFSGHQFPNYSSELNVNALLLGDSALYLCASSHAATGELFFGEGSRLTVL.

V usage is TRBV19 and J usage is TRBJ2-3; 8 bases are shared with TRBD2. The CDR3 length is 14 residues. Trimming took 0 bases from V and 13 from J; bases not matched to a gene: 9. Germline CDR1 reads LNHDA; CDR2 reads SQIVND (reference sequence). CDR3 loop: CASSIDLAGGRKYF. As DNA, the CDR3 is TGTGCCAGTAGTATAGATCTGGCGGGAGGTCGGAAGTATTTT.

The V and J genes are TRBV7-2 and TRBJ1-2; the D gene is possibly TRBD1 (5 bases). The CDR3 is 14 amino acids. Trimming pared 7 bases from V and 3 bases from J, leaving 15 bases between. From germline, CDR1 is SGHTA and CDR2 FQGNSA. DNA of the CDR3: TGTGCCAGCAACCCGTTCCAGGGAGACTATGGCTACACCTTC. Translation gives CASNPFQGDYGYTF.

This clone was counted a few times. Its ends do not fully match the called genes, so a read error is possible. The chain employs TRBV6-1 and TRBJ1-6; D gene ambiguous. Looked up from germline, CDR1 is MNHNS and CDR2 is SASEGT. This CDR3 is 15 amino acids long. For the CDR3, the DNA is TGTGCCAGCAGAGAAGGGCCCAACCATAATTCACCCCTCCACTTT. It yields the protein CASREGPNHNSPLHF.

This clone came up a few times. This sequence joins TRBV3-1 (or the pseudogene TRBV3-2) and TRBJ1-5, with 8 bases matching TRBD1. This CDR3 spans 17 amino acids. V shed 4 bases, J shed 3 bases, and the junction held 11 bases outside the gene matches. Germline V gene lookup returns CDR1 LGHDT and CDR2 YNNKEL (reference sequence). CDR3 bases: TGTGCCAGCAGCCCAACGACAGGGGACCTAATCAATCAGCCCCAGCATTTT. It encodes CASSPTTGDLINQPQHF.

The chain uses TRBV2 and TRBJ2-2; 10 nucleotides line up with TRBD1. The CDR3 length is 15 residues. With V trimmed by 6 bases and J by 4 bases, 5 bases remained unmatched. Germline assignment: CDR1 SNHLY and CDR2 FYNNEI. This CDR3 is CASRPGTGVTGELFF. The CDR3 DNA sequence: TGTGCCAGCAGGCCCGGGACAGGGGTCACCGGGGAGCTGTTTTTT.

This clone was seen a single time. The rearrangement links TRBV7-3 to TRBJ2-3; TRBD2 matches 9 bases. CDR3 length: 16 residues. Per germline, CDR1 SGHTA and CDR2 FQGTGA. The V gene end was trimmed by 5 bases and the J gene end by 4 bases; junction bases not matched to a gene: 10. CDR3 nucleotides: TGTGCCAGCAGCATCCCCGGGGTAGCGGGAGCAGATACGCAGTATTTT. Translation gives CASSIPGVAGADTQYF.

V is TRBV5-4 and J is TRBJ2-5; D remains ambiguous. V lost 0 bases and J 2 bases, leaving 5 bases between the germline ends. This CDR3 comprises 13 residues. Germline V gene data show CDR1 as SGHNT and CDR2 as YYREEE (reference sequence). The CDR3 here is CASSLDRQETQYF. The CDR3, as DNA: TGTGCCAGCAGCTTGGATAGGCAAGAGACCCAGTACTTC. Together with reference TRBV5-4 and TRBJ2-5, the CDR3 gives the full variable domain: ETGVTQSPTHLIKTRGQQVTLRCSSQSGHNTVSWYQQALGQGPQFIFQYYREEENGRGNFPPRFSGLQFPNYSSELNVNALELDDSALYLCASSLDRQETQYFGPGTRLLVL.

The J gene is TRBJ1-2, the V gene TRBV28, with unresolved D. Germline CDR1 is MDHEN and CDR2 is SYDVKM. V lost 7 bases and J 7 bases, leaving 19 bases between the germline ends. The CDR3 is 14 amino acids. CDR3 sequence (DNA): TGTGCCAGCACCCCCATAGGCCCAGGCGGTGGCTACACCTTC. Encoded protein: CASTPIGPGGGYTF.

The chain is built from TRBV19 and TRBJ1-3, with D unclear. V lost 9 bases to trimming and J lost 7 bases, with 13 bases between them. Germline V CDR1 and CDR2: LNHDA, SQIVND (reference sequence). CDR3 length equals 12 residues. The CDR3 nucleotides are TGTGCCAGCGTGTACCGGCGGAACACCATATATTTT. Residues: CASVYRRNTIYF.

Here the CDR3 DNA reads TGTGCCAGCTCATCAATAGCCAAAAACATTCAGTACTTC. This sequence encodes CASSSIAKNIQYF. The chain has TRBV18 and TRBJ2-4; D call uncertain. Germline-derived CDR1 and CDR2 are KGHSH and LQKENI. Trimming removed 5 bases from V and 0 bases from J, with 5 bases in between. The CDR3 length is 13 residues.

V usage is TRBV6-6 and J usage is TRBJ1-1; 8 bases agree with TRBD1. From germline, CDR1 is MNHNY and CDR2 SVGAGI (reference sequence). Trimming removed 4 bases from V and 2 bases from J; junction bases left unmatched: 9. The CDR3 length is 16 residues. The CDR3 here is CASSFRQGTGNTEAFF. As DNA, the CDR3 is TGTGCCAGCAGTTTTAGGCAGGGGACAGGTAACACTGAAGCTTTCTTT.

The chain joins TRBV7-2 to TRBJ2-2; 7 bases align to TRBD2. This CDR3 has 16 residues. Germline-derived CDR1 and CDR2 are SGHTA and FQGNSA. Trimming took 2 bases from V and 7 from J; bases not matched to a gene: 10. CDR3 in amino acids: CASSLTTGGLIGELFF. The CDR3 nucleotides are TGTGCCAGCAGCTTAACAACGGGAGGCTTAATCGGGGAGCTGTTTTTT.